This T cell receptor beta chain emerged from a study of blood T cell repertoires in COVID-19. The overall study: Acute-phase and convalescent COVID-19 samples originated in the United States, Italy and Spain. From T cells, B-cell-depleted T cells, or PBMCs came the material, which was cDNA or gDNA.

Methods used by the authors: It was from reference gene primer amplification that nucleated cell counts were estimated. Sequencing used immunoSEQ multiplex PCR; TCRdb keeps in-frame clones, though not all of them. The D gene and trimming were derived from the DNA, and the V and J assignments and clone size from that table. The sample lists about 290,000 clones, roughly 90% occurring once. This CDR3 spans 18 amino acids. CDR1 is SGDLS and CDR2 is YYNGEE in the germline V gene. V lost 0 bases to trimming and J lost 7 bases; unmatched junction nucleotides: 11. Sequencing used peripheral blood. This chain joins TRBV9 and TRBJ2-1, with TRBD2 identical over 12 bases. The receptor was derived from a woman in her thirties or forties who had recovered from COVID-19. The CDR3 loop reads CASSVDPALAGGTNEQFF. For the CDR3, the DNA is TGTGCCAGCAGCGTAGACCCCGCACTAGCGGGAGGAACTAATGAGCAGTTCTTC.